This TCR beta chain was profiled in a study of blood T cells in healthy people across ages. PCR was performed a second time for about 7 to 12 cycles using a sample-barcoded 5' primer and a J-beta primer mix. TCRdb redid the calling of the 5' RACE reads with MiXCR, one entry per CDR3 protein. In the table there are roughly 1,700,000 distinct CDR3 sequences, 28% of which are singletons. Findings and caveats of the study: Aged donors had fewer naive CD4+ cells and lower diversity than long-lived donors.

For this clonotype: The target antigen is unknown.

After removal of 6 bases from V and 8 bases from J, the junction contained 11 bases not matched to a gene. The CDR3 has 15 amino acids. The clonotype was recovered from a woman aged 30 to 39 in good health. Input material: blood. The rearrangement uses TRBV12-3 or TRBV12-4 and TRBJ2-1, with TRBD1 matching over 9 bases. The CDR3 DNA reads TGTGCCAGCAGCTTCCCGGGGACAGGGAAGGATGAGCAGTTCTTC. Encoded protein: CASSFPGTGKDEQFF.